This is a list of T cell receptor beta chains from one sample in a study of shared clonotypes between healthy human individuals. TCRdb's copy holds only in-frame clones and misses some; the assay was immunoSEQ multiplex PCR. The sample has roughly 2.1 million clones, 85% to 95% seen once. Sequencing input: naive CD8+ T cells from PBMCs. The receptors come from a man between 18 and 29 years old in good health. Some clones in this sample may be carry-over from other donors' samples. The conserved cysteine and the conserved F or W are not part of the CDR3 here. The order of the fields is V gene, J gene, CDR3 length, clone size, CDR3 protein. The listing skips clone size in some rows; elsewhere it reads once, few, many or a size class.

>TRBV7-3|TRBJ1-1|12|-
ASSFTGPNTEAF
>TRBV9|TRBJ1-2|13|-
ASSVGWGAADGYT
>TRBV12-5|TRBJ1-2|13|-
ASGLDPPSFYGYT
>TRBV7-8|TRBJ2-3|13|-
ASNPSVFSTDTQY
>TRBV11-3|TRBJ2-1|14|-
ASSLDSMYMGHEQF
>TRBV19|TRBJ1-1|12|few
ASSFDRRGTEAF
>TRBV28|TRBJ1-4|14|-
ASSLMSELLNEKLF
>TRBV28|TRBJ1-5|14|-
ASSSLAWDTNQPQH
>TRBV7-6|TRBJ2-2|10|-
ASSQGSGELF
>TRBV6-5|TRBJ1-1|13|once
ASSYLRTGTAEAF
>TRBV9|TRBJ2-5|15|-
ASSVDTMTSGEETQY
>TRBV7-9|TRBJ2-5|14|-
ASSHGTSGNQETQY
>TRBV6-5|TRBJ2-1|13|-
ASSYGTGGRNEQF
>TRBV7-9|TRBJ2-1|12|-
ASSFGRNEIEQF
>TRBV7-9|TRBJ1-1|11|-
ASSLALRPEAF
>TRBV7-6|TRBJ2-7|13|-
ASSLGGAGIYEQY
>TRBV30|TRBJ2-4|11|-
AWTGYGKNIQY
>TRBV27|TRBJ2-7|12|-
ASSWTSGSYEQY
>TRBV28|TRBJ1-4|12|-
ASSPRTTNEKLF